This T cell receptor beta chain was recovered during a study of blood T cell repertoires in COVID-19 (dated by TCRdb to 2018 to 2020). With regard to the full study: The collaborator samples originated in the United States, Italy and Spain and spanned the acute and convalescent phases of COVID-19. The repertoires were released in a freely available public database meant as a resource for research on the immune response to SARS-CoV-2. Deeply sampled blood TCRbeta repertoires from subjects exposed to, actively infected with, or recovered from COVID-19 were included in the dataset. The prospective study material was composed of cDNA or gDNA derived from T cells, B-cell-depleted T cells, or PBMCs. The sample metadata nearly always contained a de-identified subject ID, COVID-19 status, age in years and sex. Samples came from the ongoing ImmuneRACE study (first 160 participants) plus 1,254 subjects from 6 global collaborators. HLA class I and class II types, where available, came from metadata supplied by the sample provider rather than from assay-based typing.

CDR1 is given as SGHNT and CDR2 as YYREEE, both from the germline V gene (reference sequence). Measured from the cysteine to the phenylalanine, the CDR3 is 17 residues long. This entry keeps only the CDR3 DNA: 51 bases, framed from base 1. V has 3 bases trimmed and J has 9 bases trimmed; junction bases matching no gene number 11. General findings and caveats noted by the study authors: How much clinical and demographic metadata was included differed by source and by participant, and the metadata was provided uncurated.

TCRbeta CDR3 regions were amplified from genomic DNA by means of the immunoSEQ Assay, a bias-controlled multiplex PCR. The study's processing was this. Within the assay, amplification of reference gene primers was used to estimate how many nucleated cells each sample contained. Sequence reads were collapsed and filtered to measure the absolute abundance of every unique TCRbeta CDR3 rearrangement. For each sample, productive Simpson clonality was calculated as the square root of Simpson's diversity index over productive rearrangements. Not all clones reach the TCRdb copy of this immuneACCESS table, which keeps in-frame sequences only. Checked studies attribute under half of the gap to unresolved V genes and leave the rest unexplained. The DNA gave D and trimming, while V, J and clone size come from that table. This sample is represented by around 97,000 clones; about 80% of them were singletons. Together, the top ten hold 10% of the sample.

With regard to this clone: Its specific antigen is unknown. No much larger clone exists at a distance of one base, and base qualities are not known.

Collaborating institutions collected whole blood in K2EDTA tubes following their own protocols. Collaborator samples were shipped for TCRbeta analysis as frozen whole blood, isolated PBMCs, or DNA extracted from either sample type. The sample was peripheral blood. The TCR originated in a man between 65 and 85 years old with acute or convalescent COVID-19. The chain is assembled from TRBV5-4 and TRBJ2-1, with TRBD2 matching 14 junction bases. The sequenced DNA: TGTGCCAGCAGCTCGCAGACCGGGACTAGCGGGAGAAGTGAGCAGTTCTTC. This gives the protein CASSSQTGTSGRSEQFF.